This paragraph covers one T cell receptor (beta chain) sequence. Its antigen is undetermined. Among all donors, each was a healthy Caucasian. This sample was included in a study of identical twins. Notes on the study in general: Twin pairs had excess sharing that was weaker in beta out-of-frame sequences.

MiXCR was run by TCRdb on the 5' RACE reads, yielding one entry per CDR3 protein. The sample lists roughly 1.6 million distinct CDR3 sequences; around 33% were seen once. With 2 bases removed from V and 3 bases from J, the gap between germline ends came to 14 bases. The CDR3 has 14 residues. Germline V gene data show CDR1 as DFQATT and CDR2 as SNEGSKA (reference sequence). What was sequenced was cord blood. The receptor was derived from a newborn girl in good health. This sequence joins TRBV20-1 and TRBJ2-7; no clear D gene. DNA of the CDR3: TGCAGTGCTAGACCCCTGAATGATGGCTACGAGCAGTACTTC. Translating it yields CSARPLNDGYEQYF.